Here is one TCR beta chain with its context. Researchers used genomic DNA as the template to profile TCR beta VDJ and CDR3. TCRdb used MiXCR to reprocess the reads, holding one entry per CDR3 protein. The table lists 200,000 to 250,000 distinct CDR3 sequences, around 60% of them singletons. This sample is drawn from a study of CD8+CD57+ T cells in acquired aplastic anemia. Overall study: For CD4+ cells, healthy donors had an average of approximately 9.8 million reads.

The V gene end was trimmed by 4 bases and the J gene end by 4 bases; junction bases not matched to a gene: 6. CDR3 length: 14 residues. Looked up from germline, CDR1 is MNHEY and CDR2 is SVGAGI. This TCR was recovered from a human donor in good health. This chain links TRBV6-5 with TRBJ1-1, with TRBD1 matching over 7 bases. Input material: sorted CD4+, CD8+, or CD8+CD57+ T cells (not recorded which) from PBMCs. The CDR3 here is CASSSVAGGTEAFF. CDR3 nucleotides: TGTGCCAGCAGTTCAGTAGCAGGGGGCACTGAAGCTTTCTTT.